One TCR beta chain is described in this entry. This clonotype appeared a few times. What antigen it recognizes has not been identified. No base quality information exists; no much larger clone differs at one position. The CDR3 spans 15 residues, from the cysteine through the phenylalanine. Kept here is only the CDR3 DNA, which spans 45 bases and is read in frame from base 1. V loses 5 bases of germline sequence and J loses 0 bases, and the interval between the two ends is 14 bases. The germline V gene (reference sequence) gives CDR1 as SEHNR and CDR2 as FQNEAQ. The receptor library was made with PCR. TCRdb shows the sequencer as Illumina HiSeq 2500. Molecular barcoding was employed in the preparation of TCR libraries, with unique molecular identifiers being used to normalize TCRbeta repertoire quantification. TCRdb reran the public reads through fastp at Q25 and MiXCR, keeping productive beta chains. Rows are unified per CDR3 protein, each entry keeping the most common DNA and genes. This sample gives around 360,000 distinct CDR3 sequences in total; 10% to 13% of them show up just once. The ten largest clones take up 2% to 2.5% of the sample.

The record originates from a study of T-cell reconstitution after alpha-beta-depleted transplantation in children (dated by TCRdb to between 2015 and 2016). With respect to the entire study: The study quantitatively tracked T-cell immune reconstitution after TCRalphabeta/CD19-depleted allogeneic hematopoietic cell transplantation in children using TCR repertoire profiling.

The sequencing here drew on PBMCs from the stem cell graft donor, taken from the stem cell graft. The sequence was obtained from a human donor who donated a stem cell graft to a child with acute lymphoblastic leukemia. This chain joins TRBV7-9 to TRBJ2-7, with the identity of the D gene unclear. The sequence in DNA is TGTGCCAGCAGCCACCAGGACGGAAGCTCCTACGAGCAGTACTTC. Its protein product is CASSHQDGSSYEQYF.